Below are 5 T cell receptor beta chains sequenced from a single sample in a study of cytomegalovirus exposure and HLA in healthy donors. The method was immunoSEQ multiplex PCR; TCRdb's version includes in-frame clones alone and lacks a portion of them. The sample yields under 200,000 clones, 95% to 97% seen once. Material: PBMCs. Receptors originate from a woman aged 18-29 years in good health and CMV-seronegative.

The rearrangement links TRBV5-1 to TRBJ2-7, with D tentatively TRBD1 (7 bases). Germline V gene sequence: CDR1 SGHRS, CDR2 YFSETQ. The V end was cut by 4 bases, the J end by 7 bases, with 18 bases between. This CDR3 is 14 amino acids long. CDR3 amino acids: CASSPRGRGEEQYF. As DNA, the CDR3 is TGCGCCAGCAGCCCGCGTGGCAGGGGGGAAGAGCAGTACTTC.

This chain joins TRBV19 and TRBJ2-3; the D gene is possibly TRBD2 (6 bases). The CDR3 consists of 15 residues. The germline V gene encodes CDR1 LNHDA and CDR2 SQIVND (reference sequence). Trimming removed 4 bases from V and 5 bases from J, with 16 bases in between. This chain's CDR3 is CASSTSSAKIDTQYF. The CDR3 DNA follows: TGTGCCAGTAGTACTTCTAGCGCAAAAATAGATACGCAGTATTTT.

The gene calls are TRBV7-2 and TRBJ2-1, with a tentative D call TRBD2 (6 bases). Trimming left V 7 bases short and J 0 bases short, with 13 bases between. The CDR3 totals 15 residues. Germline-derived CDR1 and CDR2 are SGHTA and FQGNSA. CDR3 loop: CASTGGRSSYNEQFF. The CDR3 DNA sequence: TGTGCCAGCACCGGGGGACGTAGCTCCTACAATGAGCAGTTCTTC. Filled out from reference TRBV7-2 and TRBJ2-1, the complete variable domain reads GAGVSQSPSNKVTEKGKDVELRCDPISGHTALYWYRQSLGQGLEFLIYFQGNSAPDKSGLPSDRFSAERTGGSVSTLTIQRTQQEDSAVYLCASTGGRSSYNEQFFGPGTRLTVL.

This chain joins TRBV7-2 and TRBJ1-2; TRBD1 might be the D (5 bases). CDR1 SGHTA and CDR2 FQGNSA come from the germline V gene. The CDR3 has 17 residues. The V end was cut by 4 bases, the J end by 6 bases, with 24 bases between. The CDR3 here is CASSSRIEAGRYHGYTF. The CDR3 coding sequence is TGTGCCAGCAGCTCCAGAATAGAGGCAGGGCGGTACCATGGCTACACCTTC.

The genes are TRBV7-9 and TRBJ2-7; 7 bases map to TRBD1. Germline-derived CDR1 and CDR2 are SEHNR and FQNEAQ (reference sequence). Trimming at V came to 2 bases and at J to 2 bases, leaving 12 bases not matched to a gene. CDR3 length equals 17 residues. CDR3 sequence reads: CASSLIKGDRATYEQYF. The CDR3 DNA reads as TGTGCCAGCAGCTTAATAAAGGGAGACAGGGCCACCTACGAGCAGTACTTC. The whole variable domain, remainder taken from reference TRBV7-9 and TRBJ2-7, is DTGVSQNPRHKITKRGQNVTFRCDPISEHNRLYWYRQTLGQGPEFLTYFQNEAQLEKSRLLSDRFSAERPKGSFSTLEIQRTEQGDSAMYLCASSLIKGDRATYEQYFGPGTRLTVT.